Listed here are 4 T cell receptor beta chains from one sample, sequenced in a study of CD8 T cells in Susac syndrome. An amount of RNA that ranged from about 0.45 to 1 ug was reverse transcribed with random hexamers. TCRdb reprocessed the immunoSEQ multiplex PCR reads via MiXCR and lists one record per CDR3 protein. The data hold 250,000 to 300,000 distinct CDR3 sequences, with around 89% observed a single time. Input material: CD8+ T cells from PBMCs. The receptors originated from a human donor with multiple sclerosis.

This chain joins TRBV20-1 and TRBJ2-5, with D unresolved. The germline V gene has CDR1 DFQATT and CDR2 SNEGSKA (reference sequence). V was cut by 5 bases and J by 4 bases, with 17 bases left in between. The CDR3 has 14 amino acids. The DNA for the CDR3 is TGCAGTGCTGTCGGGTGGAGTGAAGCAGAGACCCAGTACTTC. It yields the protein CSAVGWSEAETQYF.

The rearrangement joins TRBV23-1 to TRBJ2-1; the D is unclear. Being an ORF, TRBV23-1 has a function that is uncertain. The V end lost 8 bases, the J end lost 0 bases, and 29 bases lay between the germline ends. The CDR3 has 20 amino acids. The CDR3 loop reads CASVSLRLLAPRSSYNEQFF. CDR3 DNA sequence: TGCGCCAGCGTCTCCTTACGACTCCTTGCACCGCGCAGCTCCTACAATGAGCAGTTCTTC.

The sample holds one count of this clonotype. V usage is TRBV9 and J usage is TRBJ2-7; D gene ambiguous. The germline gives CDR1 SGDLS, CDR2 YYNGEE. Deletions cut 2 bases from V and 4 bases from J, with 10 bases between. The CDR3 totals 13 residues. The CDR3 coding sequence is TGTGCCAGCAGCGTGACGGACGGTTACGAGCAGTACTTC. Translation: CASSVTDGYEQYF.

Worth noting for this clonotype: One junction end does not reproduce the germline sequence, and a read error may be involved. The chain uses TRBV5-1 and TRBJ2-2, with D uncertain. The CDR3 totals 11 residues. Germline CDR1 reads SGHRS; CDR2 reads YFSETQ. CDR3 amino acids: CASRNSGELFF. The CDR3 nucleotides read TGCGCCAGCAGGAACTCCGGGGAGCTGTTTTTT.